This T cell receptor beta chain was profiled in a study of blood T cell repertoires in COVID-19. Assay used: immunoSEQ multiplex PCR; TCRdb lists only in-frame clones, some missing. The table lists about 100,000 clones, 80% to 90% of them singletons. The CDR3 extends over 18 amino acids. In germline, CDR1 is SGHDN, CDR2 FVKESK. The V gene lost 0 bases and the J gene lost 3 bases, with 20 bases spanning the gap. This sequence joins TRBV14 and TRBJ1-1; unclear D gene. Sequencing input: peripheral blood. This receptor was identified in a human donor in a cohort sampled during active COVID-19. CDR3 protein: CASSQDSPPLIADTEAFF. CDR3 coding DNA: TGTGCCAGCAGCCAAGATAGTCCCCCTCTTATTGCCGACACTGAAGCTTTCTTT. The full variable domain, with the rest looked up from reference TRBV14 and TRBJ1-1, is EAGVTQFPSHSVIEKGQTVTLRCDPISGHDNLYWYRRVMGKEIKFLLHFVKESKQDESGMPNNRFLAERTGGTYSTLKVQPAELEDSGVYFCASSQDSPPLIADTEAFFGQGTRLTVV.